This T cell receptor (beta chain) was retrieved from a study of T-cell memory formation after mild COVID-19. Study-level information: The two donors had largely donor-specific TCR clusters.

Using its own MiXCR run on the 5' RACE reads, TCRdb lists one record per CDR3 protein. Of 85,000 to 130,000 distinct CDR3 sequences listed, around 15% are singletons. Comments on this clonotype: Its target is not known.

Trimming left V 0 bases short and J 4 bases short, with 13 bases between. The CDR3 is made up of 16 amino acids. The germline V gene encodes CDR1 LGHNA and CDR2 YSLEER. General observations from the study: Memory from before infection featured some responding clones, which suggests cross-reactive memory joined.

J is TRBJ2-1 and V is TRBV4-3; tentatively, D is TRBD1 or TRBD2 (6 bases each). The origin of this receptor is an adult woman who had mild COVID-19 (a few samples of this study predate the infection). Cell type and time point are not known. The sample comprised PBMCs or a T cell subset sorted from them (not recorded which). The CDR3 region has the DNA TGCGCCAGCAGCCAAGATTCGGGGGCTGGATACAATGAGCAGTTCTTC. It translates to CASSQDSGAGYNEQFF.